A selection of T cell receptor beta chains follows, all from one sample in a study of cytomegalovirus exposure and HLA in healthy donors. Sequenced by immunoSEQ multiplex PCR; TCRdb stores in-frame clones only, minus some. In the table there are approximately 160,000 clones, 77% of which are singletons. The sequenced sample consisted of PBMCs. The receptors derive from a woman under 40 in good health and CMV-seropositive. The CDR3 runs from the conserved cysteine through the conserved F or W. The order of the fields is V gene, D gene, clone size, J gene, CDR3 DNA, CDR3 protein. A D gene is named only where the DNA matches it firmly. Clone size is given for some rows only: seen once, a few or many times, or a class if the clone is expanded.

TRBV7-2	NA	NA	TRBJ2-2	TGTGCCAGCAGCTCGAGCTCGTCGAACACCGGGGAGCTGTTTTTT	CASSSSSSNTGELFF
TRBV5-1	NA	NA	TRBJ2-1	TGCGCCAGCAGCCCGATAATTGGGCCGGACAAAGTGCAGTTCTTC	CASSPIIGPDKVQFF
TRBV11-2	TRBD1	NA	TRBJ2-7	TGTGCCAGCAGCCCCTCGACAGGGTCCAACGAGCAGTACTTC	CASSPSTGSNEQYF
TRBV7-2	NA	NA	TRBJ1-5	TGTGCCAGCAGCTTCAGGGTAGATCAGCCCCAGCATTTT	CASSFRVDQPQHF
TRBV10-1	NA	NA	TRBJ1-1	TGCGCCAGCAGGGATACAGGGCCTCTAATGAACACTGAAGCTTTCTTT	CASRDTGPLMNTEAFF
TRBV7-9	NA	NA	TRBJ1-4	TGTGCCAGCAGCTTCCGGGACTTAGGGGAAAAACTGTTTTTT	CASSFRDLGEKLFF
TRBV5-6	TRBD1	NA	TRBJ2-1	TGTGCCAGCAGCTGGGACAGGGGGCCGCTCTACAATGAGCAGTTCTTC	CASSWDRGPLYNEQFF
TRBV9	TRBD2	few	TRBJ2-3	TGTGCCAGCAGCGTCTCTCCTAGCGGGGTTAGCACAGATACGCAGTATTTT	CASSVSPSGVSTDTQYF
TRBV30	TRBD2	NA	TRBJ2-7	TGTGCCTGGAGTCGCGGGGGCTCCTACGAGCAGTACTTC	CAWSRGGSYEQYF
TRBV10-2	NA	NA	TRBJ1-1	TGCGCCAGCAGTACAGGTAACACTGAAGCTTTCTTT	CASSTGNTEAFF
TRBV28	TRBD1	NA	TRBJ2-1	TGTGCCAGCACGGTCTTCCGGGACAGCTACAATGAGCAGTTCTTC	CASTVFRDSYNEQFF
TRBV28	TRBD1	NA	TRBJ1-1	TGTGCCAGCAGTACCCCCGGGACAGGGCGGGGTGAAGCTTTCTTT	CASSTPGTGRGEAFF
TRBV19	NA	NA	TRBJ2-3	TGTGCCAGTAGCCAGGGGGGCGATACGCAGTATTTT	CASSQGGDTQYF
TRBV27	TRBD1	NA	TRBJ2-4	TGTGCCAGCAGTCCCAAGACAGGGGCGATCTACAAAAACATTCAGTACTTC	CASSPKTGAIYKNIQYF
TRBV28	TRBD1	NA	TRBJ1-1	TGTGCCAGCAGGGACAGGGGGTCTCGGAACACTGAAGCTTTCTTT	CASRDRGSRNTEAFF
TRBV27	TRBD2	NA	TRBJ2-2	TGTGCCAGCAGTTTTATAGCGGGAGGCCCCACCGGGGAGCTGTTTTTT	CASSFIAGGPTGELFF
TRBV5-4	NA	NA	TRBJ1-1	TGTGCCAGCAGCTTGAGTCAGATGAACACTGAAGCTTTCTTT	CASSLSQMNTEAFF
TRBV4-3	TRBD2	NA	TRBJ2-2	TGCGCCAGCAGCCAAGAAGGGGGACTAGCGGGAGGTATCGCCGGGGAGCTGTTTTTT	CASSQEGGLAGGIAGELFF
TRBV19	NA	NA	TRBJ2-7	TGTGCCAGTAGTATTACTGATACCTCCTACGAGCAGTACTTC	CASSITDTSYEQYF
TRBV14	NA	NA	TRBJ1-1	TGTGCCAGCAGCCAAAGGGGAATCGACCTGCGAGCTTTCTTT	CASSQRGIDLRAFF
TRBV6-1	NA	NA	TRBJ1-5	TGTGCCAGCAGTGAAGTATACAATCAGCCCCAGCATTTT	CASSEVYNQPQHF
TRBV11-2	NA	NA	TRBJ1-5	TGTGCCAGCAGCTTCACAGGGCCGAATCAGCCCCAGCATTTT	CASSFTGPNQPQHF
TRBV7-9	TRBD2	NA	TRBJ2-3	TGTGCCAGCAGCTCGGGACTAGCGGGAACAGATACGCAGTATTTT	CASSSGLAGTDTQYF
TRBV12-5	NA	once	TRBJ2-2	TGTGCTAGTGGTTCGGACAGCCTTATGGGGGAGCTGTTTTTT	CASGSDSLMGELFF
TRBV27	TRBD1	NA	TRBJ2-7	TGTGCCAGCAGTTTAAGTCTGTCGACAGGGGGAAGCTCCTACGAGCAGTACTTC	CASSLSLSTGGSSYEQYF
TRBV4-3	TRBD2	NA	TRBJ2-1	TGCGCCAGCAGCCCCGGGACTAGCGGGAGCTATGAGCAGTTCTTC	CASSPGTSGSYEQFF
TRBV29-1	TRBD2	NA	TRBJ2-7	TGCAGCGTTGAAGTCCTAGCGGGAACTGAGCAGTACTTC	CSVEVLAGTEQYF
TRBV6-6	TRBD1	NA	TRBJ2-7	TGTGCCAGCACCATTGGACAGGGGATAATGTACGAGCAGTACTTC	CASTIGQGIMYEQYF
TRBV14	TRBD2	NA	TRBJ2-5	TGTGCCAGCAGCCCTTTGGGGGGGCAAGAGACCCAGTACTTC	CASSPLGGQETQYF
TRBV7-3	NA	NA	TRBJ2-7	TGTGCCAGCAGCTTAACCCCCTCGTACGAGCAGTACTTC	CASSLTPSYEQYF
TRBV6-5	NA	NA	TRBJ2-1	TGTGCCAGCAGGGGGAGCTCCTACAATGAGCAGTTCTTC	CASRGSSYNEQFF
TRBV10-3	TRBD1	NA	TRBJ2-6	TGTGCCATTGGGACAGGGGACCCTCTTACCGGGGCCAACGTCCTGACTTTC	CAIGTGDPLTGANVLTF
TRBV11-3	TRBD2	NA	TRBJ2-1	TGTGCCAGCAGCCTAAAGCGGGGGTCCTACAATGAGCAGTTCTTC	CASSLKRGSYNEQFF
TRBV28	NA	once	TRBJ2-7	TGTGCCAGCAGTTTATCGGGCAGGGTCTCCTACGAGCAGTACTTC	CASSLSGRVSYEQYF
TRBV7-4	TRBD1	NA	TRBJ2-7	TGTGCCAGCACCGAACCGCCGGACAGGGTGGACGAGCAGTACTTC	CASTEPPDRVDEQYF
TRBV12-5	TRBD1	NA	TRBJ1-1	TGTGCTAGTGGTTTGCTTACTTCGTCGACAGGGGATAGGACTGAAGCTTTCTTT	CASGLLTSSTGDRTEAFF
TRBV4-2	TRBD2	once	TRBJ2-1	TGTGCCAGCAGCCCCGTGACTAGCGGGATTACCTACAATGAGCAGTTCTTC	CASSPVTSGITYNEQFF
TRBV7-8	NA	NA	TRBJ2-1	TGTGCCAGCACTATTGCCCCCGGGTACAATGAGCAGTTCTTC	CASTIAPGYNEQFF
TRBV5-1	NA	NA	TRBJ1-1	TGCGCCAGCAGCTCCCCGACGGGAATTAACACTGAAGCTTTCTTT	CASSSPTGINTEAFF
TRBV9	TRBD2	NA	TRBJ2-7	TGTGCCAGCAGCGGGGCTAGCGGAGCTCCCTACGAGCAGTACTTC	CASSGASGAPYEQYF
TRBV5-4	TRBD1	once	TRBJ1-2	TGTGCCGGCAGCGAACCCGGGACAGACTATGGCTACACCTTC	CAGSEPGTDYGYTF